This T cell receptor (beta chain) was observed in a study of blood T cell repertoires in COVID-19. Study background: Samples came from the United States, Italy and Spain, spanning acute and convalescent COVID-19.

Germline V gene data show CDR1 as SQVTM and CDR2 as ANQGSEA. CDR3 size: 13 residues. Trimming cost V 6 bases and J 8 bases; bases outside gene matches: 8. TCRdb keeps only in-frame clones here, not all; method: immunoSEQ multiplex PCR. The data hold a few hundred thousand clones, with around 90% observed a single time. This TCR was recovered from a woman in her late teens or twenties with acute COVID-19. The chain couples TRBV29-1 to TRBJ1-2; 11 nucleotides align to TRBD1. Sequencing was carried out using PBMCs or T cells enriched from blood (not recorded which). CDR3 nucleotide sequence: TGCAGCGTGGAGCGGGACAGGGGGGAAGGCTACACCTTC. Protein sequence: CSVERDRGEGYTF.